The T cell receptor (beta chain) described here comes from a study of immune evolution from preneoplasia to lung adenocarcinoma. The V gene's germline CDR1 is MNHEY and CDR2 SMNVEV (reference sequence). The CDR3 consists of 15 residues. The V and J ends lost 6 bases and 2 bases respectively, with 16 bases between them. In regard to this clone: Its antigen is unidentified.

Findings of the study overall: Later-stage lesions seemingly showed higher T cell density and diversity than normal lung. Top clone frequencies peaked in normal lung, apparently declining through invasive adenocarcinoma.

Patient tissue came from resections in Japan or China, 2014–2017. Some clones are missing from TCRdb's copy, which holds only in-frame ones; the method was immunoSEQ multiplex PCR. The data contain roughly 2,900 clones, around 80% of them singletons. The clonotype originates from a donor at least 70 years old with lung adenocarcinoma. What was sequenced was FFPE adjacent normal lung tissue. The rearrangement joins TRBV27 to TRBJ2-5, with D tentatively TRBD1 or TRBD2 (5 bases each). CDR3 residues: CASSPAFGAQETQYF. The CDR3 DNA follows: TGTGCCAGCAGCCCTGCCTTCGGGGCGCAAGAGACCCAGTACTTC.